This is a list of T cell receptor beta chains from one sample in a study of graft-versus-host responses after intestinal transplantation. Data came from immunoSEQ multiplex PCR; TCRdb stores just in-frame clones and leaves some out. The sample lists about 24,000 clones, approximately 85% occurring once. Sequencing used PBMCs, obtained 463 days after intestinal transplant. The receptors shown here come from a human patient who received an intestinal transplant, so some T cells may come from the graft donor. Each CDR3 is given with its conserved first and last residue. The order of the fields is CDR3 protein, CDR3 DNA, D gene, J gene, V gene, clone size. A D gene is named only where the DNA matches it firmly. Rows give clone size only sometimes, using once, few, many, or a class for an expanded clone.

CDR3 protein: CASSLVGHSNQETQYF
CDR3 DNA: TGCGCCAGCAGCTTGGTCGGACACTCCAACCAAGAGACCCAGTACTTC
D gene: NA
J gene: TRBJ2-5
V gene: TRBV5-1
clone size: NA

CDR3 protein: CASSPLSTEAFF
CDR3 DNA: TGTGCCAGCAGCCCCCTAAGCACTGAAGCTTTCTTT
D gene: NA
J gene: TRBJ1-1
V gene: TRBV7-9
clone size: NA

CDR3 protein: CAWDEQFF
CDR3 DNA: TGTGCCTGGGATGAGCAGTTCTTC
D gene: NA
J gene: TRBJ2-1
V gene: TRBV15
clone size: NA

CDR3 protein: CASSLDRVREQYF
CDR3 DNA: TGTGCCAGCAGCTTAGATAGGGTCAGGGAGCAGTACTTC
D gene: NA
J gene: TRBJ2-7
V gene: TRBV11-2
clone size: NA

CDR3 protein: CASSLGASGRLAATDTQYF
CDR3 DNA: TGCGCCAGCAGCTTAGGGGCTAGCGGGAGGTTGGCTGCCACAGATACGCAGTATTTT
D gene: TRBD2
J gene: TRBJ2-3
V gene: TRBV5-1
clone size: NA

CDR3 protein: CASLGGGLEGEAFF
CDR3 DNA: TGTGCCAGTTTAGGTGGGGGCTTGGAGGGTGAAGCTTTCTTT
D gene: NA
J gene: TRBJ1-1
V gene: TRBV2
clone size: NA

CDR3 protein: CSVETSGRGPKGDTQYF
CDR3 DNA: TGCAGCGTTGAAACCAGCGGGAGAGGTCCCAAGGGAGATACGCAGTATTTT
D gene: TRBD2
J gene: TRBJ2-3
V gene: TRBV29-1
clone size: NA

CDR3 protein: CASSRAMGEETQYF
CDR3 DNA: TGTGCCAGCAGCCGAGCGATGGGGGAAGAGACCCAGTACTTC
D gene: NA
J gene: TRBJ2-5
V gene: TRBV7-9
clone size: NA

CDR3 protein: CASSYDRGAYGYTF
CDR3 DNA: TGTGCCAGCAGCTACGACAGGGGAGCCTATGGCTACACCTTC
D gene: TRBD1
J gene: TRBJ1-2
V gene: TRBV2
clone size: NA

CDR3 protein: CASQTSGNTIYF
CDR3 DNA: TGTGCCAGCCAAACCTCTGGAAACACCATATATTTT
D gene: NA
J gene: TRBJ1-3
V gene: TRBV6-5
clone size: once

CDR3 protein: CASSGSGRGYGYTF
CDR3 DNA: TGTGCCAGCAGTGGGTCAGGCAGGGGGTATGGCTACACCTTC
D gene: TRBD1
J gene: TRBJ1-2
V gene: TRBV6-5
clone size: NA

CDR3 protein: CSAGQTGNTIYF
CDR3 DNA: TGCAGCGCCGGACAGACTGGAAACACCATATATTTT
D gene: NA
J gene: TRBJ1-3
V gene: TRBV29-1
clone size: NA

CDR3 protein: CASSFGTSGRQADTQYF
CDR3 DNA: TGCGCCAGCAGCTTTGGGACTAGCGGGAGACAGGCAGATACGCAGTATTTT
D gene: TRBD2
J gene: TRBJ2-3
V gene: TRBV5-1
clone size: NA

CDR3 protein: CSVGTLDRSSYNEQFF
CDR3 DNA: TGCAGCGTCGGGACACTGGACAGGAGCTCCTACAATGAGCAGTTCTTC
D gene: TRBD1
J gene: TRBJ2-1
V gene: TRBV29-1
clone size: NA

CDR3 protein: CASSLAYYNEQFF
CDR3 DNA: TGTGCCAGCAGCTTAGCCTATTACAATGAGCAGTTCTTC
D gene: NA
J gene: TRBJ2-1
V gene: TRBV7-3
clone size: NA

CDR3 protein: CASSLEVNSPLHF
CDR3 DNA: TGTGCCAGCAGCTTAGAAGTTAATTCACCCCTCCACTTT
D gene: NA
J gene: TRBJ1-6
V gene: TRBV7-6
clone size: NA

CDR3 protein: CASSNGPSSYNEQFF
CDR3 DNA: TGTGCCAGCAGTAATGGACCTAGCTCCTACAATGAGCAGTTCTTC
D gene: NA
J gene: TRBJ2-1
V gene: TRBV28
clone size: NA

CDR3 protein: CASSVGLAGYNEQFF
CDR3 DNA: TGTGCCAGCAGCGTAGGACTAGCGGGTTACAATGAGCAGTTCTTC
D gene: TRBD2
J gene: TRBJ2-1
V gene: TRBV9
clone size: NA

CDR3 protein: CASSEFPSDYSGANVLTF
CDR3 DNA: TGTGCCAGTAGTGAATTCCCCTCAGACTACTCTGGGGCCAACGTCCTGACTTTC
D gene: NA
J gene: TRBJ2-6
V gene: TRBV19
clone size: NA

CDR3 protein: CASSTEGRASLYEQYF
CDR3 DNA: TGTGCCAGTAGTACGGAAGGTCGGGCGTCCCTCTACGAGCAGTACTTC
D gene: NA
J gene: TRBJ2-7
V gene: TRBV19
clone size: NA

CDR3 protein: CASSPYPGQASYNEQFF
CDR3 DNA: TGTGCCAGCAGTCCATACCCGGGACAGGCCTCTTACAATGAGCAGTTCTTC
D gene: TRBD1
J gene: TRBJ2-1
V gene: TRBV27
clone size: NA

CDR3 protein: CASSSQATSYEQYF
CDR3 DNA: TGTGCCAGCAGTAGTCAGGCTACCTCCTACGAGCAGTACTTC
D gene: NA
J gene: TRBJ2-7
V gene: TRBV6-5
clone size: NA

CDR3 protein: CASSTPIDRAYEQYF
CDR3 DNA: TGTGCCAGCAGCACCCCCATCGACAGGGCCTACGAGCAGTACTTC
D gene: TRBD1
J gene: TRBJ2-7
V gene: TRBV28
clone size: NA

CDR3 protein: CASSQFRPLHNQPQHF
CDR3 DNA: TGCGCCAGCAGTCAATTTCGCCCCCTACACAATCAGCCCCAGCATTTT
D gene: NA
J gene: TRBJ1-5
V gene: TRBV23-1
clone size: NA

CDR3 protein: CASSMGVVYEQYF
CDR3 DNA: TGTGCCAGTAGTATGGGTGTGGTCTACGAGCAGTACTTC
D gene: NA
J gene: TRBJ2-7
V gene: TRBV19
clone size: NA

CDR3 protein: CASSLLGSNQPQHF
CDR3 DNA: TGTGCCAGCAGTTTATTAGGGAGTAATCAGCCCCAGCATTTT
D gene: NA
J gene: TRBJ1-5
V gene: TRBV27
clone size: NA

CDR3 protein: CASSGQGRATEAFF
CDR3 DNA: TGTGCCAGCAGCGGACAGGGGAGGGCCACTGAAGCTTTCTTT
D gene: TRBD1
J gene: TRBJ1-1
V gene: TRBV9
clone size: NA

CDR3 protein: CASSFWARGAIDTQYF
CDR3 DNA: TGTGCCAGCAGCTTCTGGGCGAGGGGAGCCATAGATACGCAGTATTTT
D gene: NA
J gene: TRBJ2-3
V gene: TRBV7-8
clone size: once

CDR3 protein: CASSILQGSGDTQYF
CDR3 DNA: TGTGCCAGCAGCATTCTACAGGGATCTGGAGATACGCAGTATTTT
D gene: NA
J gene: TRBJ2-3
V gene: TRBV6-5
clone size: NA

CDR3 protein: CASSQSGGYETQYF
CDR3 DNA: TGCGCCAGCAGTCAATCAGGGGGCTATGAGACCCAGTACTTC
D gene: TRBD1
J gene: TRBJ2-5
V gene: TRBV23-1
clone size: NA

CDR3 protein: CASILGRGNYGYTF
CDR3 DNA: TGTGCCAGTATCCTGGGCAGGGGTAACTATGGCTACACCTTC
D gene: NA
J gene: TRBJ1-2
V gene: TRBV19
clone size: NA

CDR3 protein: CASSLATNTGELFF
CDR3 DNA: TGCGCCAGCAGCTTGGCGACTAATACCGGGGAGCTGTTTTTT
D gene: NA
J gene: TRBJ2-2
V gene: TRBV5-1
clone size: once

CDR3 protein: CASSVGGGTYEQYF
CDR3 DNA: TGTGCCAGCAGCGTAGGCGGCGGTACCTACGAGCAGTACTTC
D gene: NA
J gene: TRBJ2-7
V gene: TRBV9
clone size: NA

CDR3 protein: CASSATTQNIQYF
CDR3 DNA: TGTGCCAGCAGCGCTACTACACAAAACATTCAGTACTTC
D gene: NA
J gene: TRBJ2-4
V gene: TRBV9
clone size: NA

CDR3 protein: CASSFFGSSLKFF
CDR3 DNA: TGTGCCAGCAGCTTTTTTGGATCTTCCCTGAAGTTCTTC
D gene: NA
J gene: TRBJ2-1
V gene: TRBV5-6
clone size: NA

CDR3 protein: CSVAYLRTSGYTDTQYF
CDR3 DNA: TGCAGCGTTGCGTACCTCCGGACTAGCGGATACACAGATACGCAGTATTTT
D gene: TRBD2
J gene: TRBJ2-3
V gene: TRBV29-1
clone size: NA

CDR3 protein: CAWSGSFKETQYF
CDR3 DNA: TGTGCCTGGAGTGGTTCTTTCAAAGAGACCCAGTACTTC
D gene: NA
J gene: TRBJ2-5
V gene: TRBV30
clone size: NA

CDR3 protein: CASSSRWGVWQPQHF
CDR3 DNA: TGTGCCAGTAGTTCCAGGTGGGGGGTTTGGCAGCCCCAGCATTTT
D gene: NA
J gene: TRBJ1-5
V gene: TRBV19
clone size: NA

CDR3 protein: CATKQGGTYEQYF
CDR3 DNA: TGTGCCACCAAACAAGGGGGGACCTACGAGCAGTACTTC
D gene: NA
J gene: TRBJ2-7
V gene: TRBV2
clone size: NA

CDR3 protein: CASSLSSGYNQPQHF
CDR3 DNA: TGTGCCAGCAGTTTATCTTCAGGGTATAATCAGCCCCAGCATTTT
D gene: NA
J gene: TRBJ1-5
V gene: TRBV27
clone size: NA

CDR3 protein: CASSESPPSSYEQYF
CDR3 DNA: TGTGCCAGCAGTGAATCCCCACCGAGCTCCTACGAGCAGTACTTC
D gene: NA
J gene: TRBJ2-7
V gene: TRBV25-1
clone size: NA

CDR3 protein: CASSEAQGRGNEQYF
CDR3 DNA: TGTGCCAGCAGTGAAGCGCAGGGTCGAGGGAACGAGCAGTACTTC
D gene: NA
J gene: TRBJ2-7
V gene: TRBV6-1
clone size: NA

CDR3 protein: CASSIVGPLVFQYF
CDR3 DNA: TGTGCCAGTAGTATAGTTGGACCCCTCGTATTTCAGTACTTC
D gene: NA
J gene: TRBJ2-4
V gene: TRBV19
clone size: once

CDR3 protein: CASSEGGEQYF
CDR3 DNA: TGTGCCAGTAGTGAGGGTGGCGAGCAGTACTTC
D gene: NA
J gene: TRBJ2-7
V gene: TRBV19
clone size: NA